This T cell receptor (beta chain) was recovered during a study of PD-L1 blockade in urothelial cancer (dated by TCRdb to 2017 to 2019). Looking at the study overall: Every patient began therapy in the mid-2010s and was given atezolizumab 1,200 mg intravenously every 3 weeks. About 90% of the roughly 29 patients were males with bladder-origin urothelial cancer, and about 65% of the 29 reported a prior smoking history. Patients had an ECOG performance status of 0 or 1 and had received between 0 and 3 prior chemotherapy regimens. Blood samples were analyzed at two time points: 3 weeks after treatment start (second dose) and 6 weeks after treatment start. Blood samples gave median yields of approximately 130,000 T cells and 65,000 to 85,000 unique TCRs, along with a median clonality of approximately 0.084. The study, an exploratory multi-omic analysis, examined somatic, immune and clinical correlates of response to PD-L1 blockade with atezolizumab in urothelial cancer. TCR sequencing covered pretreatment tumor samples and matched, serially collected peripheral blood taken before and after atezolizumab treatment. Progression-free survival longer than 6 months counted as durable clinical benefit, and TCR features were additionally tested against both progression-free and overall survival. In the same patients, whole exome sequencing and RNA sequencing of pretreatment tumors were performed in addition to TCR sequencing. Durable clinical benefit was achieved by nine patients and was not achieved by 20 patients. Some 30 patients had pretreatment blood TCR-seq, roughly 25 had at least one posttreatment blood collection, and roughly 25 had tumor TCR-seq. Broader findings and caveats from the paper: Patients with durable benefit showed greater expansion of tumor-associated TCR clones in peripheral blood 3 weeks after starting treatment (n of about 20, p = 0.022). Small sample size (n ≈ 28) and many exploratory analyses mean the results are intended to be hypothesis-generating. A pretreatment peripheral blood TCR clonality below the median was linked to improved progression-free and overall survival.

This sample's time point label indicates: peripheral blood 6 weeks after treatment start. A cohort of 25 to 30 patients with locally advanced or metastatic urothelial carcinoma, treated at Memorial Sloan Kettering on a trial protocol, was included. Peripheral blood mononuclear cells were collected pretreatment and during treatment, at between 1 and 8 total time points per patient. The Qiagen DNeasy Blood extraction kit was used to purify genomic DNA from total PBMCs and tumor samples. PBMCs were collected pretreatment and during treatment, and were isolated and stored as previously described. Notes on this clone: Which antigen it targets is not known. Base qualities were left out, and no much larger clone turns up one base away.

The germline V gene specifies MNHNS as CDR1 and SASEGT as CDR2. The V end loses 6 bases and the J end loses 0 bases, and a stretch of 13 bases separates them. From its cysteine to its phenylalanine, the CDR3 spans 15 amino acids. The read is trimmed to its CDR3 DNA, 45 bases read in frame from base 1. To estimate absolute template abundance from read counts, synthetic TCR analog templates were spiked into each PCR. TCRbeta CDR3 regions were amplified from genomic DNA with bias-controlled V and J gene primers using the immunoSEQ assay. Sequencing of rearranged TCRbeta segments was performed at approximately 20X coverage. The source study handled its data this way. Sequencing errors were corrected by clustering and CDR3s were annotated against IMGT to assign V, D and J genes. Out-of-frame and stop-codon sequences were excluded, and only productive TCRbeta rearrangements were used in downstream analyses. To compute clonality, Shannon entropy was normalized by the log of the number of unique productive sequences and then subtracted from one. Clones differing between time points or between blood and tumor were identified using Fisher's exact test with Benjamini-Hochberg correction, with an adjusted p below 0.01 applied as the threshold. TCRdb holds this immuneACCESS table with in-frame rearrangements only. Some clones are missing; in checked studies, unresolved V genes explain under half, and the rest has no known cause. The DNA was the basis for D and trimming; V, J and clone size are from that table. Across this sample there are over 40,000 clones, with approximately 84% seen only once. Together, the top ten hold roughly 2.5% of the sample.

The clonotype comes from a man between 65 and 85 years old with urothelial cancer. The chain is assembled from TRBV6-1 and TRBJ2-3; there is no confident call for the D gene. Sequenced here: PBMCs, sampled around atezolizumab (anti-PD-L1) treatment. The CDR3 protein: CASRALATSTDTQYF. The DNA reads TGTGCCAGCAGGGCCCTTGCGACTAGCACAGATACGCAGTATTTT.